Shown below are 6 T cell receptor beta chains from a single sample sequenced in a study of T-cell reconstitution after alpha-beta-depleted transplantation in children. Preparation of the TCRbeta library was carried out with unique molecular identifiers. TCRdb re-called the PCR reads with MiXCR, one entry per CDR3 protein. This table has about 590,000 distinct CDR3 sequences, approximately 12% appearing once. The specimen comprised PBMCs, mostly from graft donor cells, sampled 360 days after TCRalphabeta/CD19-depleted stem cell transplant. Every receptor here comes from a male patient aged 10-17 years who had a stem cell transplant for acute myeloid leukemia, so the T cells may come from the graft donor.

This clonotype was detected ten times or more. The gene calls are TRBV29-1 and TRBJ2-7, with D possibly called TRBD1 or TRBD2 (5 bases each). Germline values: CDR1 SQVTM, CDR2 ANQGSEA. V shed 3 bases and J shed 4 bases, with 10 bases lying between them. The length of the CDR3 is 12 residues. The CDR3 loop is CSVDRGPYEQYF. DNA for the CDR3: TGCAGCGTTGACCGGGGCCCTTACGAGCAGTACTTC.

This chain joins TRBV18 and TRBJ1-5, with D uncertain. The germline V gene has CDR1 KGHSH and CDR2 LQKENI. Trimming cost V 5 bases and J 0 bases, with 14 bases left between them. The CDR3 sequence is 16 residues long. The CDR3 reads CASSTMTLHSNQPQHF. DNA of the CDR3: TGTGCCAGCTCAACCATGACTCTTCATAGCAATCAGCCCCAGCATTTT. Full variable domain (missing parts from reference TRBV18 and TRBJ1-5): NAGVMQNPRHLVRRRGQEARLRCSPMKGHSHVYWYRQLPEEGLKFMVYLQKENIIDESGMPKERFSAEFPKEGPSILRIQQVVRGDSAAYFCASSTMTLHSNQPQHFGDGTRLSIL.

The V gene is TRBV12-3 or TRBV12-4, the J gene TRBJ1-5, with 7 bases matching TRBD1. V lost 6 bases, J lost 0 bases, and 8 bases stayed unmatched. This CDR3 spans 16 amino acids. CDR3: CASSRGQEISNQPQHF. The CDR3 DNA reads TGTGCCAGCAGCCGTGGACAGGAGATTAGCAATCAGCCCCAGCATTTT.

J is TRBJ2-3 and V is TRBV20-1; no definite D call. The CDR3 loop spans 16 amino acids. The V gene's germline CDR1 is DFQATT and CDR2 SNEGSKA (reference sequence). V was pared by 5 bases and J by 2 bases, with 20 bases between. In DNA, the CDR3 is TGCAGTGCTCCGATTCTAGATTGGGGTGTCACAGATACGCAGTATTTT. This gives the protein CSAPILDWGVTDTQYF.

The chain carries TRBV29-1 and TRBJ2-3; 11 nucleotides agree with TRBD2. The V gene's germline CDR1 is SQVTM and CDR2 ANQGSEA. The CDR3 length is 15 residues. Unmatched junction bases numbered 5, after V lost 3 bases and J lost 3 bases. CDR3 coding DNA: TGCAGCGTTGAGATCTCTAGCGGGAGGACAGATACGCAGTATTTT. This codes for CSVEISSGRTDTQYF.

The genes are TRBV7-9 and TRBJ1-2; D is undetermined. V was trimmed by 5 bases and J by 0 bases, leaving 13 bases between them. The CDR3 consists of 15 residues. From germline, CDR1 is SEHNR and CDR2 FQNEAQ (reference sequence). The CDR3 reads CASSPPPNPNYGYTF. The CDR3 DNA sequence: TGTGCCAGCAGCCCTCCACCCAATCCTAACTATGGCTACACCTTC. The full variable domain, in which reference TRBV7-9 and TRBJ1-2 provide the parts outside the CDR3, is DTGVSQNPRHKITKRGQNVTFRCDPISEHNRLYWYRQTLGQGPEFLTYFQNEAQLEKSRLLSDRFSAERPKGSFSTLEIQRTEQGDSAMYLCASSPPPNPNYGYTFGSGTRLTVV.